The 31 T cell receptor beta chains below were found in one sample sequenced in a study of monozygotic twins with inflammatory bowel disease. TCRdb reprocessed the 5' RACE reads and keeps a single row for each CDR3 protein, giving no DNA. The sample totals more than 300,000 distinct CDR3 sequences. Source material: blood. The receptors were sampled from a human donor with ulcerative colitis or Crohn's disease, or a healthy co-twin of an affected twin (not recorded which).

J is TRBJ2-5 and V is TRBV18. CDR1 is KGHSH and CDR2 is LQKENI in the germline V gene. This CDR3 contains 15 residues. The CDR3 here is CASSLYPASQETQYF.

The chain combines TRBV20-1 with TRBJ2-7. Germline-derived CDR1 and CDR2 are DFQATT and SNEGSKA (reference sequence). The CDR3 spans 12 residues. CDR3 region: CSARGFPEEQYF.

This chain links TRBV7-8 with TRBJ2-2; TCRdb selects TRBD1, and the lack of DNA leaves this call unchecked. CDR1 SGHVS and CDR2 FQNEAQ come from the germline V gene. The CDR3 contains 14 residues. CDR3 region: CASSTGPQTGELFF.

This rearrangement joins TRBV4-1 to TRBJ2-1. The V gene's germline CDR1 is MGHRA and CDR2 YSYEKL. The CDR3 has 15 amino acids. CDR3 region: CASSQVRAYRNEQFF.

The CDR3 sequence is CSARDRGLHTDTQYF. This chain links TRBV20-1 with TRBJ2-3; lacking DNA, the TRBD1 call made by TCRdb goes unchecked. The CDR3 loop spans 15 amino acids. Germline CDR1 is DFQATT and CDR2 is SNEGSKA (reference sequence).

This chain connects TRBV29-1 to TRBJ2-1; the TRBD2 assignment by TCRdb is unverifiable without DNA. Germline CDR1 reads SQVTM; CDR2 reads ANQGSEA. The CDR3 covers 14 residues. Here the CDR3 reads CSVGDGALSGEQFF.

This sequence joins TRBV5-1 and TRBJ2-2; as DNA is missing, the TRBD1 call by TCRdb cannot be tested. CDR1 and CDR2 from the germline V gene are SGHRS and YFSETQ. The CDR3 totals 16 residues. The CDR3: CASSVTRGRNTGELFF.

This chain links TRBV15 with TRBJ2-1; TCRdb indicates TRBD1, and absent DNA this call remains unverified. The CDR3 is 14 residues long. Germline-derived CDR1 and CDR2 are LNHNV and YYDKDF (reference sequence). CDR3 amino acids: CATSRDTRVDEQFF.

CDR3: CATSDPDRPYEQYF. V and J are TRBV24-1 and TRBJ2-7; without DNA, the TCRdb call of TRBD1 cannot be checked. The CDR3 extends over 14 amino acids. Per germline, CDR1 KGHDR and CDR2 SFDVKD.

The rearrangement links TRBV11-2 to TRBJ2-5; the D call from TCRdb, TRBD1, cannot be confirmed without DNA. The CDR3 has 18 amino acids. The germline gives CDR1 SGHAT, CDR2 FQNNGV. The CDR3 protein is CASSFLGTGLFGRETQYF. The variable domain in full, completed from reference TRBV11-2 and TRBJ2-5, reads EAGVAQSPRYKIIEKRQSVAFWCNPISGHATLYWYQQILGQGPKLLIQFQNNGVVDDSQLPKDRFSAERLKGVDSTLKIQPAKLEDSAVYLCASSFLGTGLFGRETQYFGPGTRLLVL.

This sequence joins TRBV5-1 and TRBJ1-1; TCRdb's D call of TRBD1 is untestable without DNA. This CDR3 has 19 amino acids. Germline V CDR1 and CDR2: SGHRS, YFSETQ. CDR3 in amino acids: CASSSKGDRGLGVSTEAFF.

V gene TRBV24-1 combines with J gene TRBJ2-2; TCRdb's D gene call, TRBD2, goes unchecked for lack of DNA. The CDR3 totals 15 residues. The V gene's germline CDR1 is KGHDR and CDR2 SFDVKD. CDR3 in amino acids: CATSLAGPNTGELFF.

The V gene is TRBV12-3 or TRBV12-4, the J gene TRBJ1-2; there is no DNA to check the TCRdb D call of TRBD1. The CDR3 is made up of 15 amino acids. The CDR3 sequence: CASSLGTAAPYGYTF.

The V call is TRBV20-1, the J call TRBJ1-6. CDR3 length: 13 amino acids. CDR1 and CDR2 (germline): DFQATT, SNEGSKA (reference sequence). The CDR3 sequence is CSARGSLGPPLHF.

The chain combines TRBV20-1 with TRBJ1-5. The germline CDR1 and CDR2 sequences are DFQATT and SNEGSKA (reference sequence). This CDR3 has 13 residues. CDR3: CSARGQGGQPQHF.

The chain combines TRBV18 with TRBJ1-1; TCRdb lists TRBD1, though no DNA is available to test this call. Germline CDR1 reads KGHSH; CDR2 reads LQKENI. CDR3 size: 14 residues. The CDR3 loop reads CASSLGASNTEAFF.

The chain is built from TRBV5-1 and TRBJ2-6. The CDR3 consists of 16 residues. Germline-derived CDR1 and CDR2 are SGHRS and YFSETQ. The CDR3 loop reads CASSLTPSSGANVLTF.

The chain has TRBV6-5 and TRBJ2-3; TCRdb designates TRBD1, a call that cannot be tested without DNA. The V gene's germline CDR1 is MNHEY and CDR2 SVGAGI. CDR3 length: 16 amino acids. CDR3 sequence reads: CASSYPKGANTDTQYF.

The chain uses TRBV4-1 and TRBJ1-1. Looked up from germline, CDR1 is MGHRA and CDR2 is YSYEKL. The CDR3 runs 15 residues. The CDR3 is CASSQDGTRNTEAFF.

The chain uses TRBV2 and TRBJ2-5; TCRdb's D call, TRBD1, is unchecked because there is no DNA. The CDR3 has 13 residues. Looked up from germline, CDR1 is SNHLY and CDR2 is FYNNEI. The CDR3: CASSEDSQETQYF.

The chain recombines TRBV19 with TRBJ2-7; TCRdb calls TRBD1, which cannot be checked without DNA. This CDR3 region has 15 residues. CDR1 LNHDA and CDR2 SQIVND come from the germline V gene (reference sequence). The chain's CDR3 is CASSSPGTGNDEQYF.

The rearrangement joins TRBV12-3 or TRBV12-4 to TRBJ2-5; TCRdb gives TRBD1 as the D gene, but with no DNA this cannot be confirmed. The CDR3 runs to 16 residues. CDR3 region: CASSLAFGQGQETQYF.

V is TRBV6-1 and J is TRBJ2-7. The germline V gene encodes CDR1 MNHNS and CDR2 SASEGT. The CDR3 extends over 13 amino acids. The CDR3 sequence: CASSENRVHEQYF.

CDR3: CASSLGSGTSTDTQYF. This sequence joins TRBV7-2 and TRBJ2-3; the D gene TCRdb calls, TRBD2, cannot be checked with no DNA. The CDR3 consists of 16 residues. Germline CDR1 is SGHTA and CDR2 is FQGNSA.

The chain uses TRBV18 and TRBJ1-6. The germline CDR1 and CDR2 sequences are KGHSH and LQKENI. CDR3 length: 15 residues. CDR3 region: CASSPLGEGYSPLHF.

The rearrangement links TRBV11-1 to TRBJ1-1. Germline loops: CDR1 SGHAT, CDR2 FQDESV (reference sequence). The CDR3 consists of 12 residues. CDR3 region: CASSLLGGWAFF.

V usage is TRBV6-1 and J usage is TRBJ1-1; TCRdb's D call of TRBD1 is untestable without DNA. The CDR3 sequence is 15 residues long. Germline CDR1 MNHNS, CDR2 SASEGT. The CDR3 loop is CASTPGWVGNTEAFF.

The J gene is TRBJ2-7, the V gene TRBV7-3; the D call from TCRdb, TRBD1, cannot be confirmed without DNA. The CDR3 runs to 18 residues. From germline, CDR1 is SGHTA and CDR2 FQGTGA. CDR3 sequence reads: CASSLTPFQGGGTYEQYF.

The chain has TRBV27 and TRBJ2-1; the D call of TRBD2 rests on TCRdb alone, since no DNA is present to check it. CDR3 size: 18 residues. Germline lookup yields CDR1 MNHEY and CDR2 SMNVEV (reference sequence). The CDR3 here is CASSTPGLAGAPFNEQFF.

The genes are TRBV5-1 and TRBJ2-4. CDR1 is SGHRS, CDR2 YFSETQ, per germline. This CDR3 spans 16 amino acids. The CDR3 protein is CASSLASGGGQNIQYF.

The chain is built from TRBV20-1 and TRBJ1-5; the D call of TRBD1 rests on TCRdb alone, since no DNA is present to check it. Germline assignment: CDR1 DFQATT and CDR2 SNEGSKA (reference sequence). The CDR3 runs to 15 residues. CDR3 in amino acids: CSARNSAGAYQPQHF.